These 29 T cell receptor beta chains originate from one sample sequenced in a study of shared clonotypes between healthy human individuals. The table came from immunoSEQ multiplex PCR; TCRdb's copy has only in-frame clones and leaves some out. In the table there are under 1,100,000 clones, approximately 78% of which are singletons. Sequencing used memory CD4+ T cells from PBMCs. Documented subset: CD45RA-negative fraction. The receptors were gathered from a man between 18 and 29 years old in good health. Some clones in this sample may be carry-over from other donors' samples.

There are a few counts of this clone. The V call is TRBV28, the J call TRBJ1-2; a possible D gene is TRBD1 (5 bases). V was pared by 3 bases and J by 6 bases, with 17 bases between. Germline V gives CDR1 MDHEN, CDR2 SYDVKM. The CDR3 loop spans 15 amino acids. The CDR3 DNA reads as TGTGCCAGCAGTTTCCAGGGAAGAGGGTCGAATGGCTACACCTTC. Its protein is CASSFQGRGSNGYTF.

The chain carries TRBV19 and TRBJ1-5; TRBD1 might be the D (6 bases). Germline V CDR1 and CDR2: LNHDA, SQIVND (reference sequence). The CDR3 is made up of 14 amino acids. V lost 4 bases to trimming and J lost 4 bases, with 11 bases between them. CDR3 bases: TGTGCCAGTAGTAGCCGGGACAAAAATCAGCCCCAGCATTTT. Translated, it gives CASSSRDKNQPQHF.

This chain joins TRBV5-5 and TRBJ2-7; possible D gene TRBD1, 5 bases. The CDR3 totals 14 residues. The ends were cut back, 0 bases at V and 0 bases at J, with 7 bases in the middle. CDR1 and CDR2 from the germline V gene are SGHKS and YYEKEE (reference sequence). DNA of the CDR3: TGTGCCAGCAGCTTGGCGACAGACTCCTACGAGCAGTACTTC. Residues: CASSLATDSYEQYF.

Worth noting for this clone: Other DNA variants within this sample encode the same CDR3. The chain employs TRBV11-2 and TRBJ2-5; D call uncertain. The CDR3 sequence is 13 residues long. In germline, CDR1 is SGHAT, CDR2 FQNNGV. The germline V and J ends were trimmed by 1 base and 3 bases, with 6 bases remaining between them. CDR3 DNA: TGTGCCAGCAGCTTAGTGGGTAAAGAGACCCAGTACTTC. This gives the protein CASSLVGKETQYF.

The genes are TRBV25-1 and TRBJ1-6; D is uncertain. Trimming left V 2 bases short and J 7 bases short, with 6 bases between. The CDR3 is 13 residues long. Germline CDR1 and CDR2: MGHDK and SYGVNS. The CDR3 DNA is TGTGCCAGCAGTGAAAATCCAAATTCACCCCTCCACTTT. It codes for CASSENPNSPLHF.

This chain uses TRBV10-2 with TRBJ2-3, with TRBD2 matching over 7 bases. CDR1 WSHSY and CDR2 SAAADI come from the germline V gene. CDR3 length: 15 amino acids. After removal of 6 bases from V and 0 bases from J, the junction contained 6 bases not matched to a gene. CDR3 region: CASREGLPSTDTQYF. The CDR3 DNA is TGCGCCAGCAGAGAGGGACTACCTAGCACAGATACGCAGTATTTT.

The chain couples TRBV30 to TRBJ1-2; D is undetermined. The germline gives CDR1 GTSNPN, CDR2 SVGIG (reference sequence). V was clipped by 3 bases and J by 4 bases, with 12 bases between them. This CDR3 contains 13 residues. The CDR3 DNA reads TGTGCCTGGAGGGCGGGCACCCGCTATGGCTACACCTTC. This gives the protein CAWRAGTRYGYTF.

There are many counts of this clone. This sequence joins TRBV5-4 and TRBJ2-7; 7 bases are shared with TRBD1. V lost 4 bases and J lost 6; bases outside the gene matches: 13. Germline CDR1 reads SGHNT; CDR2 reads YYREEE (reference sequence). The CDR3 has 15 amino acids. The CDR3 protein is CASSIGTVFVGEQYF. The CDR3 nucleotides read TGTGCCAGCAGCATTGGGACAGTATTTGTGGGCGAGCAGTACTTC.

The chain joins TRBV5-1 to TRBJ1-2, with 7 bases aligning to TRBD1. Trimming at V came to 0 bases and at J to 3 bases, leaving 14 bases not matched to a gene. The CDR3 spans 18 residues. Germline values: CDR1 SGHRS, CDR2 YFSETQ. The CDR3 reads CASSLGLWRGPNDYGYTF. CDR3 bases: TGCGCCAGCAGCTTGGGGTTGTGGAGGGGGCCAAACGACTATGGCTACACCTTC.

This chain uses TRBV6-5 with TRBJ2-7, with D possibly matching TRBD1 (6 bases). The V end was cut by 7 bases, the J end by 6 bases, with 13 bases between. This CDR3 is 12 amino acids long. Germline V gene lookup returns CDR1 MNHEY and CDR2 SVGAGI. CDR3 DNA sequence: TGTGCCAGCACCTCTACAGGGAGCGAGCAGTACTTC. It yields the protein CASTSTGSEQYF.

This chain joins TRBV6-5 and TRBJ2-4; the match to TRBD1 covers 10 bases. V shed 6 bases and J 3 bases; nucleotides not matched to a gene: 2. The CDR3 covers 14 residues. The V gene's germline CDR1 is MNHEY and CDR2 SVGAGI. The CDR3 sequence is CASSGQGDKNIQYF. In nucleotides, the CDR3 is TGTGCCAGCAGCGGACAGGGGGACAAAAACATTCAGTACTTC.

V gene TRBV2 combines with J gene TRBJ2-2, with D possibly TRBD2 on 6 matching bases. CDR1 and CDR2 from the germline V gene are SNHLY and FYNNEI. This CDR3 comprises 18 residues. V lost 5 bases and J 4 bases, leaving 23 bases between the germline ends. CDR3 nucleotide sequence: TGTGCCAGCAGTAAAGGTGTGGCGGGGTCACCCAGCACCGGGGAGCTGTTTTTT. This translates into CASSKGVAGSPSTGELFF.

The gene calls are TRBV7-3 and TRBJ2-3; 7 nucleotides line up with TRBD1. Germline CDR1 and CDR2: SGHTA and FQGTGA. There are 13 residues in the CDR3. V was clipped by 2 bases and J by 4 bases; unmatched bases: 0. CDR3 amino acids: CASSLDRADTQYF. The CDR3 region has the DNA TGTGCCAGCAGCTTAGACAGGGCAGATACGCAGTATTTT.

The gene calls are TRBV7-8 and TRBJ2-7; D gene uncertain. The V end lost 4 bases, the J end lost 2 bases, and 18 bases lay between the germline ends. From germline, CDR1 is SGHVS and CDR2 FQNEAQ. The CDR3 spans 16 residues. Here the CDR3 DNA reads TGTGCCAGCAGCTCCGCTTCGGCAGGTGGACCCTACGAGCAGTACTTC. It codes for CASSSASAGGPYEQYF.

This CDR3 reads CASSLSPSGGSTDTQYF. The CDR3 bases are TGTGCCAGCAGCTTAAGTCCTAGCGGGGGTAGCACAGATACGCAGTATTTT. The rearrangement links TRBV7-2 to TRBJ2-3, with 10 bases identical to TRBD2. This CDR3 is built from 17 residues. V lost 2 bases and J lost 0; bases outside the gene matches: 5. The germline gives CDR1 SGHTA, CDR2 FQGNSA.

The CDR3 is CASSLAQGQINTEAFF. As DNA, the CDR3 is TGTGCCAGCAGCTTAGCGCAGGGACAAATTAACACTGAAGCTTTCTTT. The chain carries TRBV7-6 and TRBJ1-1, with D possibly TRBD1 on 6 matching bases. The V end was cut by 0 bases, the J end by 2 bases, with 13 bases between. The germline V gene encodes CDR1 SGHVS and CDR2 FNYEAQ. The CDR3 is made up of 16 amino acids.

This clone was picked up a small number of times. The chain has TRBV30 and TRBJ2-2, with D perhaps being TRBD1 or TRBD2 (5 bases each). Germline V gene sequence: CDR1 GTSNPN, CDR2 SVGIG (reference sequence). CDR3 size: 16 residues. V lost 4 bases and J 1 base, leaving 16 bases between the germline ends. CDR3 protein: CAWNPLGRENTGELFF. Written as DNA, the CDR3 is TGTGCCTGGAATCCCCTGGGACGGGAGAACACCGGGGAGCTGTTTTTT.

The rearrangement links TRBV2 to TRBJ2-1; the D is unclear. Germline V gene data show CDR1 as SNHLY and CDR2 as FYNNEI. The CDR3 spans 14 residues. Deletions cut 7 bases from V and 0 bases from J, with 10 bases between. The CDR3 here is CASNAASSYNEQFF. DNA of the CDR3: TGTGCCAGCAACGCCGCCTCCTCCTACAATGAGCAGTTCTTC.

The chain uses TRBV28 and TRBJ1-1; D call uncertain. Per the germline V gene, CDR1 is MDHEN and CDR2 is SYDVKM. Trimming left V 1 base short and J 3 bases short, with 15 bases between. The CDR3 has 16 residues. The CDR3 region has the DNA TGTGCCAGCAGTTTATTTCGATCGGGTCCTTACACTGAAGCTTTCTTT. Translated, it gives CASSLFRSGPYTEAFF.

In regard to this clone: The same CDR3 can be traced to other DNA sequences in this sample. This chain joins TRBV28 and TRBJ1-5; D gene unclear. The germline gives CDR1 MDHEN, CDR2 SYDVKM. The CDR3 runs 14 residues. Deletions cut 2 bases from V and 4 bases from J, with 9 bases between. The CDR3 nucleotides are TGTGCCAGCAGTTTAAGCCAGAGGAATCAGCCCCAGCATTTT. As protein: CASSLSQRNQPQHF.

This chain connects TRBV19 to TRBJ2-7; TRBD2 matches 15 bases. CDR1 LNHDA and CDR2 SQIVND come from the germline V gene (reference sequence). CDR3 length: 16 amino acids. Trimming cost V 5 bases and J 3 bases; bases outside gene matches: 5. CDR3 residues: CASSLGLAGGDYEQYF. CDR3 coding DNA: TGTGCCAGTAGTCTGGGACTAGCGGGAGGCGACTACGAGCAGTACTTC.

The chain combines TRBV4-1 with TRBJ2-1; tentative D call: TRBD2 (6 bases). The germline V gene encodes CDR1 MGHRA and CDR2 YSYEKL. The germline V and J ends were trimmed by 6 bases and 6 bases, with 12 bases remaining between them. CDR3 length equals 13 residues. The CDR3 bases are TGCGCCAGCAGTAAGGCGGGACCCAATGAGCAGTTCTTC. Translated, it gives CASSKAGPNEQFF.

The chain's CDR3 is CSVEVPETGRAFF. CDR3 DNA sequence: TGCAGCGTTGAAGTTCCGGAGACAGGGCGAGCTTTCTTT. This chain connects TRBV29-1 to TRBJ1-1, with TRBD1 matching over 7 bases. CDR1 is SQVTM, CDR2 ANQGSEA, per germline. V trimming: 1 base; J trimming: 10 bases; junction bases outside the gene matches: 9. CDR3 length equals 13 residues.

This clone is a singleton in its sample. A much bigger clone sits one base away, suggesting this may be a read error. V usage is TRBV30 and J usage is TRBJ2-1; 11 bases fit TRBD2. Germline V CDR1 and CDR2: GTSNPN, SVGIG (reference sequence). The trim removed 2 bases at V and 9 bases at J, leaving 9 bases unmatched. CDR3 size: 15 residues. The CDR3 loop reads CAWSIQLAGVSEQFF. The CDR3 coding sequence is TGTGCCTGGAGTATTCAACTAGCGGGAGTGAGTGAGCAGTTCTTC.

The chain couples TRBV2 to TRBJ2-5; tentatively, D is TRBD1 or TRBD2 (5 bases each). Germline CDR1 SNHLY, CDR2 FYNNEI. V was cut by 5 bases and J by 0 bases, with 13 bases left in between. The CDR3 contains 15 residues. In DNA form, the CDR3 reads TGTGCCAGCAGTACCGGGACCACGTACCAAGAGACCCAGTACTTC. Translated, it gives CASSTGTTYQETQYF. Full variable domain (rest looked up from reference TRBV2 and TRBJ2-5): EPEVTQTPSHQVTQMGQEVILRCVPISNHLYFYWYRQILGQKVEFLVSFYNNEISEKSEIFDDQFSVERPDGSNFTLKIRSTKLEDSAMYFCASSTGTTYQETQYFGPGTRLLVL.

The chain uses TRBV4-1 and TRBJ2-1; 8 bases match TRBD1. The germline CDR1 and CDR2 sequences are MGHRA and YSYEKL. Losses at the gene ends were 4 bases for V and 8 bases for J; bases not matched to a gene: 7. The CDR3 runs to 14 residues. The CDR3 nucleotides are TGCGCCAGCAGCCCGGGACAGGTCAACGATGAGCAGTTCTTC. It translates to CASSPGQVNDEQFF.

J is TRBJ2-6 and V is TRBV6-5; D call uncertain. This CDR3 has 16 residues. Germline V gives CDR1 MNHEY, CDR2 SVGAGI. Trimming shortened V by 2 bases and J by 1 base, and 9 bases separated the two germline ends. The CDR3 bases are TGTGCCAGCAGTTACGAATCTTGGTCTGGGGCCAACGTCCTGACTTTC. Protein product: CASSYESWSGANVLTF.

The rearrangement uses TRBV4-1 and TRBJ2-7; tentative D call: TRBD2 (6 bases). The germline V and J ends were trimmed by 1 base and 1 base, with 11 bases remaining between them. The CDR3 sequence is 15 residues long. In germline, CDR1 is MGHRA, CDR2 YSYEKL. The CDR3 loop reads CASSQVGRGSYEQYF. In DNA, the CDR3 is TGCGCCAGCAGCCAAGTCGGTCGGGGGTCCTACGAGCAGTACTTC.

This rearrangement joins TRBV28 to TRBJ2-7; 9 bases are a match to TRBD1. There are 14 residues in the CDR3. In germline, CDR1 is MDHEN, CDR2 SYDVKM. Losses at the gene ends were 6 bases for V and 4 bases for J; bases not matched to a gene: 7. CDR3 in amino acids: CASSSPGTGYEQYF. Written as DNA, the CDR3 is TGTGCCAGCAGCTCCCCTGGGACAGGGTACGAGCAGTACTTC.